Below, 16 T cell receptor beta chains from the same sample are listed, as sequenced in a study of glioma-infiltrating T cells after dendritic cell vaccination. Assay used: immunoSEQ multiplex PCR; TCRdb lists only in-frame clones, some missing. The sample has about 38,000 clones; almost 85% are singletons. This specimen consisted of blood, obtained before dendritic cell vaccination. These receptors all stem from a human donor with glioblastoma.

The chain employs TRBV6-1 and TRBJ1-1, with D possibly matching TRBD1 (6 bases). V was clipped by 7 bases and J by 0 bases, with 9 bases between them. Looked up from germline, CDR1 is MNHNS and CDR2 is SASEGT. The CDR3 has 13 residues. The CDR3 coding sequence is TGTGCCAGCAAAGGACAGTTGAACACTGAAGCTTTCTTT. Translating it yields CASKGQLNTEAFF.

The rearrangement uses TRBV4-3 and TRBJ2-3; 13 bases are a match to TRBD2. CDR3 size: 16 residues. From germline, CDR1 is LGHNA and CDR2 YSLEER. The V segment lost 4 bases and the J segment 3 bases; nucleotides outside the gene matches: 4. In DNA form, the CDR3 reads TGCGCCAGCAGCCCTACTAGCGGGGGGGTGACAGATACGCAGTATTTT. Protein sequence: CASSPTSGGVTDTQYF.

This sequence joins TRBV18 and TRBJ2-1; no clear D. This CDR3 is 13 amino acids long. Germline CDR1 and CDR2: KGHSH and LQKENI. Trimming stripped 2 bases from V and 5 bases from J, with 7 bases between. DNA of the CDR3: TGTGCCAGCTCACCATACGCGGACAATGAGCAGTTCTTC. Protein sequence: CASSPYADNEQFF.

The V call is TRBV30, the J call TRBJ2-4; TRBD1 agrees at 9 bases. Germline loops: CDR1 GTSNPN, CDR2 SVGIG (reference sequence). This CDR3 has 14 residues. Trimming removed 0 bases from V and 7 bases from J; junction bases left unmatched: 4. The CDR3 DNA reads TGTGCCTGGAGTGTAGGGACAGGGTCGAACATTCAGTACTTC. Protein: CAWSVGTGSNIQYF.

The V gene is TRBV11-3, the J gene TRBJ1-6; 7 nucleotides agree with TRBD1. Germline V gives CDR1 SGHNT, CDR2 YENEEA. This CDR3 region has 17 residues. Trimming removed 1 base from V and 12 bases from J; junction bases left unmatched: 15. The CDR3 region has the DNA TGTGCCAGCAGCTTAGTTCCGCAGGGGGGCGCTACTATACCCCTCCACTTT. Translation: CASSLVPQGGATIPLHF.

This clone was recorded once. The chain combines TRBV11-1 with TRBJ2-3, with TRBD2 identical over 8 bases. The CDR3 contains 13 residues. V was pared by 6 bases and J by 10 bases, with 9 bases of the junction left unmatched. Germline V gene data show CDR1 as SGHAT and CDR2 as FQDESV (reference sequence). In DNA form, the CDR3 reads TGTGCCAGCAGTCGATCGGGGGGGCCAGCGCAGTATTTT. It codes for CASSRSGGPAQYF.

This chain connects TRBV12-5 to TRBJ1-5, with D perhaps TRBD1 (6 bases). V lost 1 base and J lost 6, with 10 bases in between. This CDR3 is 14 amino acids long. Germline V gives CDR1 LGHNT, CDR2 FRNRAP. The DNA for the CDR3 is TGTGCTAGTGGTTTGGCTGGGGGCAGTCAGCCCCAGCATTTT. Its translation: CASGLAGGSQPQHF.

V is TRBV9 and J is TRBJ1-5; D may be TRBD1 (5 bases). The CDR3 extends over 14 amino acids. Germline V lookup: CDR1 SGDLS, CDR2 YYNGEE. The V end lost 2 bases, the J end lost 6 bases, and 12 bases lay between the germline ends. CDR3 region: CASSVRAEGQPQHF. The CDR3 DNA is TGTGCCAGCAGCGTCAGGGCTGAAGGTCAGCCCCAGCATTTT.

In regard to this clone: Other DNA sequences in this sample translate to the same CDR3. The CDR3 nucleotides read TGTGCCAGCAATCTCCCCGGGACAGGGACGAACACTTGCTCACCCCTCCACTTT. Protein: CASNLPGTGTNTCSPLHF. The V and J genes are TRBV25-1 and TRBJ1-6; 9 nucleotides agree with TRBD1. Per the germline V gene, CDR1 is MGHDK and CDR2 is SYGVNS. This CDR3 contains 18 residues. V lost 7 bases and J lost 10; bases outside the gene matches: 20.

This rearrangement joins TRBV10-3 to TRBJ2-5; TRBD2 matches at 10 bases. Germline V gives CDR1 ENHRY, CDR2 SYGVKD. J gave up 3 bases and V 6 bases, and 7 bases lay outside the gene matches. The CDR3 consists of 15 residues. The CDR3 spells CAISSGGASKETQYF. The CDR3 coding sequence is TGTGCCATCAGCAGCGGGGGGGCGTCTAAAGAGACCCAGTACTTC.

The chain recombines TRBV13 with TRBJ2-3; the match to TRBD1 covers 9 bases. Per the germline V gene, CDR1 is PRHDT and CDR2 is FYEKMQ (reference sequence). The CDR3 extends over 16 amino acids. The junction had 8 bases not matched to a gene; V was cut back by 5 bases and J by 2 bases. The CDR3 protein is CASSPSEQGATDTQYF. The CDR3 DNA reads as TGTGCCAGCAGCCCCAGCGAACAGGGGGCCACAGATACGCAGTATTTT.

The chain combines TRBV28 with TRBJ1-5; D not resolved. In germline, CDR1 is MDHEN, CDR2 SYDVKM. This CDR3 comprises 19 residues. V gave up 6 bases and J gave up 2 bases, with 26 bases separating them. This CDR3 is CASSPPASRVPGGNQPQHF. For the CDR3, the DNA is TGTGCCAGCAGCCCCCCAGCTTCGAGGGTGCCTGGTGGCAATCAGCCCCAGCATTTT.

V and J are TRBV30 and TRBJ1-5; 7 bases match TRBD1. The CDR3 length is 13 residues. J was trimmed by 4 bases and V by 6 bases; bases with no gene match: 6. CDR1 and CDR2 (germline): GTSNPN, SVGIG (reference sequence). This CDR3 reads CACSGTANQPQHF. The CDR3 nucleotides read TGTGCCTGTTCCGGGACAGCAAATCAGCCCCAGCATTTT.

This chain connects TRBV9 to TRBJ2-1; 8 bases fit TRBD1. V was pared by 0 bases and J by 6 bases, with 8 bases of the junction left unmatched. The CDR3 spans 16 residues. Germline CDR1 reads SGDLS; CDR2 reads YYNGEE. The CDR3 nucleotides read TGTGCCAGCAGCGTAGACGGCGGGACAGGCGTCAATGAGCAGTTCTTC. It yields the protein CASSVDGGTGVNEQFF.

Turning to this clone: A read error may account for a junction end that differs from germline. The sample has other DNA sequences that encode this CDR3 too. V usage is TRBV4-1 and J usage is TRBJ1-6, with 8 bases aligning to TRBD1. Germline V gene sequence: CDR1 MGHRA, CDR2 YSYEKL. CDR3 length: 16 amino acids. CDR3 sequence: CASRTQGDAYNSPLHF. The CDR3 DNA reads as TGCGCCAGCAGGACACAGGGGGATGCCTATAATTCCCCCCTCCACTTT.

V usage is TRBV9 and J usage is TRBJ2-2; 7 nucleotides align to TRBD2. Germline CDR1 SGDLS, CDR2 YYNGEE. This CDR3 spans 14 amino acids. V shed 1 base and J 4 bases; nucleotides not matched to a gene: 1. The CDR3 region is CASSVSGVTGELFF. CDR3 sequence (DNA): TGTGCCAGCAGCGTAAGCGGGGTCACCGGGGAGCTGTTTTTT.